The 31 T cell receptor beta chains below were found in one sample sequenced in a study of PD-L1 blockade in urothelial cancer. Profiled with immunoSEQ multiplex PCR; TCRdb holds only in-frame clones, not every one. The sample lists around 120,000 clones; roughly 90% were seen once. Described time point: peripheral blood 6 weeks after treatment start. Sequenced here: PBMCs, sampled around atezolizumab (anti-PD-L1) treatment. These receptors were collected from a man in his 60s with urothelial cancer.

The CDR3 nucleotides are TGTGCCAGCAGCCAGGGACAGGTCTACGAGCAGTACTTC. It translates to CASSQGQVYEQYF. V usage is TRBV7-9 and J usage is TRBJ2-7, with TRBD1 matching 8 bases. V shed 5 bases and J 3 bases; nucleotides not matched to a gene: 3. CDR3 length equals 13 residues. Germline V gene data show CDR1 as SEHNR and CDR2 as FQNEAQ (reference sequence).

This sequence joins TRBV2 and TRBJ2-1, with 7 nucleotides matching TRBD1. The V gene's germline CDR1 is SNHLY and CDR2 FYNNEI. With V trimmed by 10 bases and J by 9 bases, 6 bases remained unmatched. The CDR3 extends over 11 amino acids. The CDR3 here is CAIQGVREQFF. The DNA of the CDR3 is TGTGCCATCCAGGGGGTACGTGAGCAGTTCTTC.

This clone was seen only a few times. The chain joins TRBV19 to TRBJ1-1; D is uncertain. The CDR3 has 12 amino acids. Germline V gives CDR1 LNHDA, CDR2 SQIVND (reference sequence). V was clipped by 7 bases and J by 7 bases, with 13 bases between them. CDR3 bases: TGTGCCAGTAATGAAGGAACGGGTGAAGCTTTCTTT. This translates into CASNEGTGEAFF.

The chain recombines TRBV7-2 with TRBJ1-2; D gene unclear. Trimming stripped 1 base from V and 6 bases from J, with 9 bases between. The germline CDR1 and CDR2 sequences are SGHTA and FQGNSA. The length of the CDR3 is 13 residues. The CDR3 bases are TGTGCCAGCAGCTTAGGAGGGCCTGATGGCTACACCTTC. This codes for CASSLGGPDGYTF.

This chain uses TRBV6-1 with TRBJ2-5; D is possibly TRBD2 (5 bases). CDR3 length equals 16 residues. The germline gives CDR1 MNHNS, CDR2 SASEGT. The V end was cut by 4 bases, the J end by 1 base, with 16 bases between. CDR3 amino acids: CASSGSMGGLQETQYF. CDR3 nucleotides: TGTGCCAGCAGTGGGTCAATGGGCGGACTCCAAGAGACCCAGTACTTC.

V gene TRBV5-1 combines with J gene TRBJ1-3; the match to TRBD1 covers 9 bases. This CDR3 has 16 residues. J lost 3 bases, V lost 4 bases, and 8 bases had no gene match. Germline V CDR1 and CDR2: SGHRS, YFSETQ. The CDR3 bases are TGCGCCAGCAGCCCGTCCGGGACAGGGTATGGAAACACCATATATTTT. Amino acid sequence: CASSPSGTGYGNTIYF.

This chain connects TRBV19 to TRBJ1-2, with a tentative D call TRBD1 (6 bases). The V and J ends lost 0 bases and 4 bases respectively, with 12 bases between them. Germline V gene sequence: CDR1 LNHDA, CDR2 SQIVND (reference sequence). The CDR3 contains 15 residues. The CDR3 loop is CASSIDLGASYGYTF. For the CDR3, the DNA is TGTGCCAGTAGTATAGATTTGGGGGCCAGCTATGGCTACACCTTC.

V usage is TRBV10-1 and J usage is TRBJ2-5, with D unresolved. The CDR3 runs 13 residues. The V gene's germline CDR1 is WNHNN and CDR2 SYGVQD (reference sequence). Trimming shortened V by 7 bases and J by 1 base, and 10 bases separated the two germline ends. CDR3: CASTNGAQETQYF. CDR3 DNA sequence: TGCGCCAGCACAAACGGTGCCCAAGAGACCCAGTACTTC.

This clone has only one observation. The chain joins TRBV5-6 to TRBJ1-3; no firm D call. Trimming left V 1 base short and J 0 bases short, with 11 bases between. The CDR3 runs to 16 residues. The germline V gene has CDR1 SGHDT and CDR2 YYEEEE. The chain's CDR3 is CASSLLLQFSGNTIYF. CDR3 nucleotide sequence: TGTGCCAGCAGCTTGCTTCTCCAGTTCTCTGGAAACACCATATATTTT. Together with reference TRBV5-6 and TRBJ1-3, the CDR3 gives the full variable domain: DAGVTQSPTHLIKTRGQQVTLRCSPKSGHDTVSWYQQALGQGPQFIFQYYEEEERQRGNFPDRFSGHQFPNYSSELNVNALLLGDSALYLCASSLLLQFSGNTIYFGEGSWLTVV.

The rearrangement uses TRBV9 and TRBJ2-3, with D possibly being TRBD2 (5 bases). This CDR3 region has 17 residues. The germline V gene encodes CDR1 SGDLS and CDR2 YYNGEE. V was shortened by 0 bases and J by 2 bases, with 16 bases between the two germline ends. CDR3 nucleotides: TGTGCCAGCAGCGTAGCCGTCCTAGCCGGTTACACAGATACGCAGTATTTT. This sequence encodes CASSVAVLAGYTDTQYF.

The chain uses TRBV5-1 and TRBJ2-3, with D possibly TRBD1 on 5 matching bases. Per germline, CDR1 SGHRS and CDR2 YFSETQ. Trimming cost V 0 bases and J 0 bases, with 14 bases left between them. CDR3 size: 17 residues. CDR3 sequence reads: CASSLVGQGSSTDTQYF. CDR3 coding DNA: TGCGCCAGCAGCTTGGTGGGGCAGGGAAGCAGCACAGATACGCAGTATTTT. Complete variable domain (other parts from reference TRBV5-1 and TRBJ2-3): KAGVTQTPRYLIKTRGQQVTLSCSPISGHRSVSWYQQTPGQGLQFLFEYFSETQRNKGNFPGRFSGRQFSNSRSEMNVSTLELGDSALYLCASSLVGQGSSTDTQYFGPGTRLTVL.

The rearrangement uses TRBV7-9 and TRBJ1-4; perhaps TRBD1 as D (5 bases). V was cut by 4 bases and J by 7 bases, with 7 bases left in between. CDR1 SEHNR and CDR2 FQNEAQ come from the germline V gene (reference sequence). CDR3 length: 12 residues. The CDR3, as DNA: TGTGCCAGCAGCTACGGGGGTGAAAAACTGTTTTTT. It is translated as CASSYGGEKLFF.

CDR3 in amino acids: CASSVSGGESNQPQHF. Written as DNA, the CDR3 is TGTGCCAGCAGTGTTTCGGGGGGCGAGAGCAATCAGCCCCAGCATTTT. The chain combines TRBV6-1 with TRBJ1-5, with D possibly being TRBD1 (6 bases). The germline CDR1 and CDR2 sequences are MNHNS and SASEGT. The CDR3 sequence is 16 residues long. Trimming cost V 4 bases and J 1 base, with 14 bases left between them.

CDR3 nucleotide sequence: TGTGCCAGCAGCCACGTTGGGTTAGCGGGAGTTCAGTACTTC. As protein: CASSHVGLAGVQYF. This chain joins TRBV7-9 and TRBJ2-4; 9 nucleotides match TRBD2. The CDR3 spans 14 residues. V was pared by 5 bases and J by 11 bases, with 10 bases of the junction left unmatched. Germline assignment: CDR1 SEHNR and CDR2 FQNEAQ (reference sequence).

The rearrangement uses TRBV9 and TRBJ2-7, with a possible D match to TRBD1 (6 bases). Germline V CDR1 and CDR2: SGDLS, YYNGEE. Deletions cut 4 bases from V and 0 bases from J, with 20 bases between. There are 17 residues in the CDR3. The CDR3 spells CASSPRDRDTYSYEQYF. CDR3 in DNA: TGTGCCAGCAGCCCCCGGGATCGGGACACCTACTCCTACGAGCAGTACTTC.

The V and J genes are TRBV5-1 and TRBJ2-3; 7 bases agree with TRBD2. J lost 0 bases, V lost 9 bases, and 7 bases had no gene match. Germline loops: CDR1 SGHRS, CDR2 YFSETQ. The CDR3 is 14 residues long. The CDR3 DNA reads TGCGCCACCAAACTAGCGCGAAGCACAGATACGCAGTATTTT. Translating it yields CATKLARSTDTQYF.

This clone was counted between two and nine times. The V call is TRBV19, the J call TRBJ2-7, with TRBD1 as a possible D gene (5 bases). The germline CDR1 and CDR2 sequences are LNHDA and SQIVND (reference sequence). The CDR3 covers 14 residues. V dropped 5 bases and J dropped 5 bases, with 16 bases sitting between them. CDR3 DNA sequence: TGTGCCAGTAGTCCAAGGGGCAGGGCCCACGAGCAGTACTTC. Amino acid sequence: CASSPRGRAHEQYF.

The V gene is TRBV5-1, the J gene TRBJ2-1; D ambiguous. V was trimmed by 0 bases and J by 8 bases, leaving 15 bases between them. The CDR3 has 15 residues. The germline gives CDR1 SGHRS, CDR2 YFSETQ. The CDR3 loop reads CASSLEVSTTHEQFF. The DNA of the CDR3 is TGCGCCAGCAGCTTGGAGGTTAGTACTACACATGAGCAGTTCTTC. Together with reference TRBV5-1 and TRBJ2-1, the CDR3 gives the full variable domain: KAGVTQTPRYLIKTRGQQVTLSCSPISGHRSVSWYQQTPGQGLQFLFEYFSETQRNKGNFPGRFSGRQFSNSRSEMNVSTLELGDSALYLCASSLEVSTTHEQFFGPGTRLTVL.

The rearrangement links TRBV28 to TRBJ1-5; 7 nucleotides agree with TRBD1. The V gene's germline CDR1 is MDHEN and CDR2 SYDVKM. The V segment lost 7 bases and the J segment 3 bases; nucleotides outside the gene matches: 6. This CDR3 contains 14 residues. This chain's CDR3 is CASNQQGNNQPQHF. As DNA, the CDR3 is TGTGCCAGCAACCAACAGGGGAACAATCAGCCCCAGCATTTT. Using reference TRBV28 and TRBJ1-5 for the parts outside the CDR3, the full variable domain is DVKVTQSSRYLVKRTGEKVFLECVQDMDHENMFWYRQDPGLGLRLIYFSYDVKMKEKGDIPEGYSVSREKKERFSLILESASTNQTSMYLCASNQQGNNQPQHFGDGTRLSIL.

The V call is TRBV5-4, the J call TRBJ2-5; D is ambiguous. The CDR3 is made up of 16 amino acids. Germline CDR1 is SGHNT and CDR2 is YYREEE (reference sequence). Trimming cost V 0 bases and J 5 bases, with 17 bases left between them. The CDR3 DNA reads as TGTGCCAGCAGCTTGGAGGCGTCTCTCCCCGGGGAGACCCAGTACTTC. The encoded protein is CASSLEASLPGETQYF.

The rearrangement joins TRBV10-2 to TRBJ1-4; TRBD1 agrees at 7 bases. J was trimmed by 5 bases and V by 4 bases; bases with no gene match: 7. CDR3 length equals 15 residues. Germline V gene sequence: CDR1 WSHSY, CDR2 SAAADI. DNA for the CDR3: TGCGCCAGCAGTGGCCCCCTGACAGGGAATGAAAAACTGTTTTTT. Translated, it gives CASSGPLTGNEKLFF.

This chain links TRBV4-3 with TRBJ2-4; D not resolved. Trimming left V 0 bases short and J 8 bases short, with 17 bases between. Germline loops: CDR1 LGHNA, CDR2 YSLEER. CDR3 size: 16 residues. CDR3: CASSQEWYGAVDIQYF. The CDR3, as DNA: TGCGCCAGCAGCCAAGAGTGGTACGGCGCGGTGGACATTCAGTACTTC.

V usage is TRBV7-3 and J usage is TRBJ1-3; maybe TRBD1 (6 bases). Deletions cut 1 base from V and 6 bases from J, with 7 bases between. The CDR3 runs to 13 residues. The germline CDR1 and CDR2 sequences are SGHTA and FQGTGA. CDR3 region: CASSLNRENTIYF. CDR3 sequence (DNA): TGTGCCAGCAGCTTAAACAGGGAAAACACCATATATTTT.

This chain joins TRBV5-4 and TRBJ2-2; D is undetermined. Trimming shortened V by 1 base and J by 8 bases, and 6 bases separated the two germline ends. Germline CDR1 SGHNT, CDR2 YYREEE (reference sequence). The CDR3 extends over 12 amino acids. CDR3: CASSLFRGELFF. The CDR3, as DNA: TGTGCCAGCAGCTTGTTTCGGGGGGAGCTGTTTTTT.

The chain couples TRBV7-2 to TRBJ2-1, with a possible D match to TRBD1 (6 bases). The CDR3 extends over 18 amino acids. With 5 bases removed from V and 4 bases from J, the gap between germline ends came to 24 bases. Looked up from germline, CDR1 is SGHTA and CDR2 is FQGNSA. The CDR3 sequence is CASSTTRSWGLQYNEQFF. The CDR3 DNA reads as TGTGCCAGCAGCACAACGAGAAGTTGGGGGCTCCAGTACAATGAGCAGTTCTTC.

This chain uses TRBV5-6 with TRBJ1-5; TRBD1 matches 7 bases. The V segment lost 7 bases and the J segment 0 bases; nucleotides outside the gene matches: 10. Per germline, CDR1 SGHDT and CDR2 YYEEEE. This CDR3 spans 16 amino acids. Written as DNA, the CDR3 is TGTGCCAGCGGGGCAGGGGGACCCTATAGCAATCAGCCCCAGCATTTT. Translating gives CASGAGGPYSNQPQHF.

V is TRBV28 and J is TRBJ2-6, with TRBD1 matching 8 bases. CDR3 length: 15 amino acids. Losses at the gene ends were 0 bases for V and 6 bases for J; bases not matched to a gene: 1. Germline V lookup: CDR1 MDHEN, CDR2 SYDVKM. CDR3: CASSLWGQEANVLTF. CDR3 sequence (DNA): TGTGCCAGCAGTTTATGGGGACAGGAGGCCAACGTCCTGACTTTC.

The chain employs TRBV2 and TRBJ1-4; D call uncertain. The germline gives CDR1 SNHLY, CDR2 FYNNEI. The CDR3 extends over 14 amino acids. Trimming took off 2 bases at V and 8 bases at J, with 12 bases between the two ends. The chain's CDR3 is CASSETLRVEKLFF. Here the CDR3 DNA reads TGTGCCAGCAGTGAAACCCTCCGCGTGGAAAAACTGTTTTTT.

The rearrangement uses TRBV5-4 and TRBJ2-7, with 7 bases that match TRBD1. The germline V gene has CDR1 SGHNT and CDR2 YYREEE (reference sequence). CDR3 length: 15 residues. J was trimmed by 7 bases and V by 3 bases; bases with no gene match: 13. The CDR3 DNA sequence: TGTGCCAGCAGCTGGGCGAAACAGGGGTTCGGGGAGCAGTACTTC. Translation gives CASSWAKQGFGEQYF.

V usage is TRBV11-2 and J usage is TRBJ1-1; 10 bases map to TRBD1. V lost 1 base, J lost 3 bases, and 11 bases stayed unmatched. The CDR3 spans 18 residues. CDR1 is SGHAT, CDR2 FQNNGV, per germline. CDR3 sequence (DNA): TGTGCCAGCAGCTTAGCCGGGACAGGGGTAATTTTGTACACTGAAGCTTTCTTT. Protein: CASSLAGTGVILYTEAFF.

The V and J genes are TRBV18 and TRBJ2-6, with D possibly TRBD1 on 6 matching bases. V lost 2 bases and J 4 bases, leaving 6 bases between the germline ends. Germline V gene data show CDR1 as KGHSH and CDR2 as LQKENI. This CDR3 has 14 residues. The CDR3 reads CASSPGTGANVLTF. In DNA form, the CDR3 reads TGTGCCAGCTCACCAGGGACAGGGGCCAACGTCCTGACTTTC.